What follows are 9 T cell receptor beta chains derived from one specimen sequenced in a study of T-cell reconstitution after alpha-beta-depleted transplantation in children. Unique molecular identifiers were incorporated during preparation of the TCRbeta library. TCRdb independently ran MiXCR on the PCR reads; one entry per CDR3 protein. Of roughly 590,000 distinct CDR3 sequences listed, roughly 17% are singletons. The sequenced sample was PBMCs from the stem cell graft donor, obtained from the stem cell graft. These receptor sequences come from a human donor who donated a stem cell graft to a child with acute myeloid leukemia.

This clonotype showed up many times. The chain recombines TRBV20-1 with TRBJ1-4; 8 nucleotides align to TRBD1. The V gene's germline CDR1 is DFQATT and CDR2 SNEGSKA (reference sequence). The CDR3 has 14 amino acids. Unmatched junction bases numbered 5, after V lost 2 bases and J lost 6 bases. The CDR3 coding sequence is TGCAGTGCTAGATCAGGGGGCGGTTATGAAAAACTGTTTTTT. It encodes CSARSGGGYEKLFF.

A word on this clonotype: This sequence may be a read error, since a much larger clone differs from it by one base. The J gene is TRBJ2-7, the V gene TRBV29-1; the D gene is possibly TRBD1 (5 bases). CDR1 is SQVTM and CDR2 is ANQGSEA in the germline V gene. This CDR3 region has 13 residues. CDR3 DNA sequence: TGCATCGTTGATTTAGGACAAACTACGTTGCAGTACTTC. Translated, it gives CIVDLGQTTLQYF.

This clonotype was counted at least ten times. This chain links TRBV6-2 or TRBV6-3 with TRBJ2-1, with 11 positions matching TRBD1. Germline V gene data show CDR1 as MNHEY and CDR2 as SVGEGT. J was trimmed by 3 bases and V by 7 bases; bases with no gene match: 2. CDR3 size: 14 residues. Here the CDR3 reads CASKGTGGYNEQFF. Written as DNA, the CDR3 is TGTGCCAGCAAAGGGACAGGGGGCTACAATGAGCAGTTCTTC.

The chain links TRBV29-1 to TRBJ2-1, with 13 bases lining up with TRBD2. CDR3 length: 14 amino acids. The V and J ends lost 4 bases and 8 bases, in that order; junction bases with no gene match: 5. Germline CDR1 and CDR2: SQVTM and ANQGSEA. CDR3 sequence reads: CSVAGLAGVYEQFF. The DNA of the CDR3 is TGCAGCGTTGCCGGACTAGCGGGGGTCTATGAGCAGTTCTTC.

This clonotype was observed a handful of times. The chain links TRBV6-2 or TRBV6-3 to TRBJ2-1; D may be TRBD1 (7 bases). There are 18 residues in the CDR3. With 6 bases removed from V and 4 bases from J, the gap between germline ends came to 25 bases. Per the germline V gene, CDR1 is MNHEY and CDR2 is SVGEGT. The CDR3: CASSIGTAGGTGYNEQFF. DNA for the CDR3: TGTGCCAGCAGCATTGGGACAGCCGGGGGCACAGGGTACAATGAGCAGTTCTTC.

This clonotype was picked up a small number of times. CDR3 residues: CASSLGGIRGPNEKLFF. CDR3 DNA: TGTGCCAGCAGCCTGGGAGGGATACGGGGACCTAATGAAAAACTGTTTTTT. J is TRBJ1-4 and V is TRBV7-9; a weak D match, TRBD1 (5 bases). From germline, CDR1 is SEHNR and CDR2 FQNEAQ (reference sequence). Trimming removed 5 bases from V and 3 bases from J, with 19 bases in between. The CDR3 has 17 residues.

This clonotype was seen ten or more times. The V call is TRBV7-3, the J call TRBJ1-6; weak D call: TRBD1 (5 bases). V lost 3 bases to trimming and J lost 8 bases, with 11 bases between them. The CDR3 has 14 amino acids. Germline V CDR1 and CDR2: SGHTA, FQGTGA. This CDR3 is CASSFQGADSPLHF. The CDR3 region has the DNA TGTGCCAGCAGCTTCCAGGGAGCGGATTCACCCCTCCACTTT.

This chain joins TRBV20-1 and TRBJ1-4; D is uncertain. The CDR3 loop spans 12 amino acids. Germline CDR1 and CDR2: DFQATT and SNEGSKA (reference sequence). Trimming stripped 4 bases from V and 5 bases from J, with 8 bases between. This chain's CDR3 is CSATPKNEKLFF. Here the CDR3 DNA reads TGCAGTGCTACTCCCAAGAATGAAAAACTGTTTTTT.

Only a few counts were recorded for this clonotype. This rearrangement joins TRBV12-3 or TRBV12-4 to TRBJ1-1; 8 positions agree with TRBD1. The CDR3 extends over 13 amino acids. After removal of 8 bases from V and 0 bases from J, the junction contained 2 bases not matched to a gene. The CDR3 bases are TGTGCCAGCGCAGGGGGCATGAACACTGAAGCTTTCTTT. Translation: CASAGGMNTEAFF.